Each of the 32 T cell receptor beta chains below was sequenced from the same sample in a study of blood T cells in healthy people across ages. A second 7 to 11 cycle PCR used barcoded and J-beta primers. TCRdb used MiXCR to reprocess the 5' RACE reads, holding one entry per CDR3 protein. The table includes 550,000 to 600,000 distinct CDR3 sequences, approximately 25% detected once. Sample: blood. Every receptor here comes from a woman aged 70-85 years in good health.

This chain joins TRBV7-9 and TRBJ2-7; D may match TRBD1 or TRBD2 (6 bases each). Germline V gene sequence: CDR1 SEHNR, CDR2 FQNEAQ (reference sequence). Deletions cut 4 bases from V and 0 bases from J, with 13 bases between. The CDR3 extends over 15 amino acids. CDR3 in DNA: TGTGCCAGCAGCTATCAAGGAGGGGGCTCCTACGAGCAGTACTTC. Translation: CASSYQGGGSYEQYF. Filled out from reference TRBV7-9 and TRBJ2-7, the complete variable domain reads DTGVSQNPRHKITKRGQNVTFRCDPISEHNRLYWYRQTLGQGPEFLTYFQNEAQLEKSRLLSDRFSAERPKGSFSTLEIQRTEQGDSAMYLCASSYQGGGSYEQYFGPGTRLTVT.

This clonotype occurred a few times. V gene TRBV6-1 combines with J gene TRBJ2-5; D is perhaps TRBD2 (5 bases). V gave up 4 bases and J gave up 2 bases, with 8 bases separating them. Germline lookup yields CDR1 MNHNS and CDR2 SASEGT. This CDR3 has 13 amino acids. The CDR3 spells CASSGLLQETQYF. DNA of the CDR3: TGTGCCAGCAGTGGACTACTACAAGAGACCCAGTACTTC.

The CDR3 DNA follows: TGTGCCAGTAGTGTGGGACAGTCCTACAATGAGCAGTTCTTC. Residues: CASSVGQSYNEQFF. The chain couples TRBV19 to TRBJ2-1, with 7 bases matching TRBD1. This CDR3 comprises 14 residues. Germline lookup yields CDR1 LNHDA and CDR2 SQIVND (reference sequence). V lost 5 bases and J lost 1; bases outside the gene matches: 2.

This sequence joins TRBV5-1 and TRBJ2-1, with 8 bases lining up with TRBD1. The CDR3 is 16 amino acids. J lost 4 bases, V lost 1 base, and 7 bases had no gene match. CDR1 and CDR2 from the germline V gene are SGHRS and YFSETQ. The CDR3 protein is CASSLSQGARYNEQFF. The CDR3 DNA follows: TGCGCCAGCAGCTTGTCGCAGGGGGCGAGATACAATGAGCAGTTCTTC.

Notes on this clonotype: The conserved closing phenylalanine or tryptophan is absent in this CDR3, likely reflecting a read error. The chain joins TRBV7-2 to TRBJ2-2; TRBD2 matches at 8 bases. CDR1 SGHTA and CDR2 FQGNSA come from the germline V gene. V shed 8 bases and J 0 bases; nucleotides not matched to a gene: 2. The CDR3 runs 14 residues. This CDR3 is CASRGGTNTGELFS. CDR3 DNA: TGTGCCAGCCGGGGGGGAACGAACACCGGGGAGCTGTTTTCT.

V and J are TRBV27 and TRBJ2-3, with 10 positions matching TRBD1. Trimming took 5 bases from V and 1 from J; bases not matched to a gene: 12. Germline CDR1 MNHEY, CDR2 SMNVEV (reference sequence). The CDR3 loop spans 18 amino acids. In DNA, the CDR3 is TGTGCCAGCAGTGACCGGGACAGGGGTCGATTTGGCACAGATACGCAGTATTTT. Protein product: CASSDRDRGRFGTDTQYF.

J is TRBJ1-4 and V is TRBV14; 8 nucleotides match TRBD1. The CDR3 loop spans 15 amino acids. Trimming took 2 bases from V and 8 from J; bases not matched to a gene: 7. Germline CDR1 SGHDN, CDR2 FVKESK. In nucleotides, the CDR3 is TGTGCCAGCAGCCAACAACAGGGGGTTCGGGAAAAACTGTTTTTT. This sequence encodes CASSQQQGVREKLFF.

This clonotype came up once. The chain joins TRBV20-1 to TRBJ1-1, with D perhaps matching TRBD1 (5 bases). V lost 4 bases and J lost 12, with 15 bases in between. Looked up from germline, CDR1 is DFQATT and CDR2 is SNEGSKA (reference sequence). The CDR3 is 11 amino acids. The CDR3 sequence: CSAIGGLTSFF. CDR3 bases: TGCAGTGCTATTGGGGGACTTACCTCTTTCTTT.

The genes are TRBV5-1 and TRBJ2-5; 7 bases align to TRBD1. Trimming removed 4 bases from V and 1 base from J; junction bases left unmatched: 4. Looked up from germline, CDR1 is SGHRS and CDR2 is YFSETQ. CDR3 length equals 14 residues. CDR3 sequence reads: CASSQRTGQETQYF. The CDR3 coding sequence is TGCGCCAGCAGCCAACGGACAGGCCAAGAGACCCAGTACTTC.

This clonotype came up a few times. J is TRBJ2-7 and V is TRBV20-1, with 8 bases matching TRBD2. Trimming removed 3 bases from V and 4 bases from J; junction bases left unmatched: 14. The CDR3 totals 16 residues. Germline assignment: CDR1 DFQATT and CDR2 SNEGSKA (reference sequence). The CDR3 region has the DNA TGCAGTGCTAGTGGGGCAGAAGGCGGGGGGATGTACGAGCAGTACTTC. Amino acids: CSASGAEGGGMYEQYF.

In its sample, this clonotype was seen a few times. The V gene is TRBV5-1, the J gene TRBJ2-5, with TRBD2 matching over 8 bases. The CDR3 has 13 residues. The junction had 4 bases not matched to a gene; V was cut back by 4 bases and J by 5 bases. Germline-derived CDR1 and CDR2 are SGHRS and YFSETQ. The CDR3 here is CASSTRGAETQYF. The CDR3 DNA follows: TGCGCCAGCAGCACGCGGGGGGCGGAGACCCAGTACTTC.

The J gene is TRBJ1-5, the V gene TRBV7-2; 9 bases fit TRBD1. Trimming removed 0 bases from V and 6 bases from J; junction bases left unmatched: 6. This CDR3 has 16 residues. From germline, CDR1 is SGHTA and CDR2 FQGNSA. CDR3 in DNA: TGTGCCAGCAGCTTAGCGCCCCCGACAGGGGGTCAGCCCCAGCATTTT. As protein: CASSLAPPTGGQPQHF.

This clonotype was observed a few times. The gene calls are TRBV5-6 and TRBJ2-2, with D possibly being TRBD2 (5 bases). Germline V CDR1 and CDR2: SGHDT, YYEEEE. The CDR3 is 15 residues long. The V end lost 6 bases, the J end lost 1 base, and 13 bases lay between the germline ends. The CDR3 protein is CASTLRLQNTGELFF. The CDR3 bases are TGTGCCAGCACCCTTAGACTACAGAACACCGGGGAGCTGTTTTTT.

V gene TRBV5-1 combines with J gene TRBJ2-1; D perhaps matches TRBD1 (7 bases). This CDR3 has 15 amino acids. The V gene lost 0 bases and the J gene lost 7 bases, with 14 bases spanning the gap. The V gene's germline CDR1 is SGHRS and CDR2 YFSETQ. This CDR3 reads CASSLGRAGGNEQFF. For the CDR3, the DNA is TGCGCCAGCAGCTTGGGCAGGGCAGGGGGGAATGAGCAGTTCTTC.

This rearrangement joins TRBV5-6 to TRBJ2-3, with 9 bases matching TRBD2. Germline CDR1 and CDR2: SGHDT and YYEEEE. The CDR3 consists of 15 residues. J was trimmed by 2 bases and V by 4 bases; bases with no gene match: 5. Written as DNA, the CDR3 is TGTGCCAGCAGCCCCCTAGCGGGACCCACAGATACGCAGTATTTT. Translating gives CASSPLAGPTDTQYF.

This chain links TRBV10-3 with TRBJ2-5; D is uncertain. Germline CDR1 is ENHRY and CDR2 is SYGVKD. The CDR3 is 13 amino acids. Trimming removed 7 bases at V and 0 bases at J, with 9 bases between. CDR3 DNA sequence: TGTGCCATCAAAAGCGTGTACCAAGAGACCCAGTACTTC. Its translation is CAIKSVYQETQYF.

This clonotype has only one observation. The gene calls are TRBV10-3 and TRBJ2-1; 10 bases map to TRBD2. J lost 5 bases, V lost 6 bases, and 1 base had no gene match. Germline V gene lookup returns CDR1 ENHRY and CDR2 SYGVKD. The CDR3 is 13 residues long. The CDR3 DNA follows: TGTGCCATCAGAGCGGGGGGGGACAATGAGCAGTTCTTC. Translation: CAIRAGGDNEQFF.

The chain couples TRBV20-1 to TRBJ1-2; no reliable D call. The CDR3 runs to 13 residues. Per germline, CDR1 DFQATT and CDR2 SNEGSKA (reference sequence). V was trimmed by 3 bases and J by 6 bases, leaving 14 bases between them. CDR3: CSASTPNHDGYTF. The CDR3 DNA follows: TGCAGTGCTAGTACACCCAACCACGATGGCTACACCTTC.

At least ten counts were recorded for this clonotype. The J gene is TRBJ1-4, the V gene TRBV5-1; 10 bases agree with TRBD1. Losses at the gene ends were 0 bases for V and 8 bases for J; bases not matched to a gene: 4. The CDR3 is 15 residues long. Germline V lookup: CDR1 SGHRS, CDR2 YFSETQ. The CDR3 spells CASSLAGTGEEKLFF. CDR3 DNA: TGCGCCAGCAGCTTGGCCGGGACAGGGGAAGAAAAACTGTTTTTT.

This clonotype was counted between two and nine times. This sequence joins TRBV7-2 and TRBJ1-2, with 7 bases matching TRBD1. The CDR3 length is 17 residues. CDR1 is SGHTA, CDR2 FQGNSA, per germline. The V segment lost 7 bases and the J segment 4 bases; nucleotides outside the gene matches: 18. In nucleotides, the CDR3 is TGTGCCAGCACCCTGAAGACCTGGACAGGCCCCGGCTATGGCTACACCTTC. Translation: CASTLKTWTGPGYGYTF.

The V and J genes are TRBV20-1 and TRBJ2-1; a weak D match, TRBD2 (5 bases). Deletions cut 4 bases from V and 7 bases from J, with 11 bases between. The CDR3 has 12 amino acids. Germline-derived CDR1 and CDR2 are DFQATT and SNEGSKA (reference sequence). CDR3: CSAIASGNEQFF. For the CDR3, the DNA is TGCAGTGCTATTGCTTCGGGGAATGAGCAGTTCTTC.

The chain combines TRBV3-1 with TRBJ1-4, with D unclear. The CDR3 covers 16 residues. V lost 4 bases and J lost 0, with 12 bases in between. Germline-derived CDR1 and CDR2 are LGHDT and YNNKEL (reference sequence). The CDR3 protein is CASSLRRVATNEKLFF. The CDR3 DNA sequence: TGTGCCAGCAGCCTCCGACGGGTTGCAACTAATGAAAAACTGTTTTTT.

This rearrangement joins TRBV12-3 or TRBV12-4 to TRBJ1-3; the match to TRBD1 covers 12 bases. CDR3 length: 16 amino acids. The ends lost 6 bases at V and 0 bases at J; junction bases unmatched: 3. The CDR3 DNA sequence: TGTGCCAGCAGCGCGGGACAGGGGGCCTCTGGAAACACCATATATTTT. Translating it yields CASSAGQGASGNTIYF.

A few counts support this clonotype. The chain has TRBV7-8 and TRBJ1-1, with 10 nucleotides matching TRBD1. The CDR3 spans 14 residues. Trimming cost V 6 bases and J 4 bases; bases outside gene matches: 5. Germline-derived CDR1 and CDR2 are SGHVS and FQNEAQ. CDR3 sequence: CASRWTGGRTEAFF. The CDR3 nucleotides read TGTGCCAGCAGATGGACAGGGGGTCGCACTGAAGCTTTCTTT.

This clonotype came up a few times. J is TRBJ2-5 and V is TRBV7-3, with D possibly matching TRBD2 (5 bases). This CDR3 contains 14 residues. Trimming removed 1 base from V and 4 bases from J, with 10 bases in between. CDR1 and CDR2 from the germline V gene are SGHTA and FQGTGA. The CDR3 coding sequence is TGTGCCAGCAGCTTAAACCCAGCGGTAGAGACCCAGTACTTC. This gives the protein CASSLNPAVETQYF.

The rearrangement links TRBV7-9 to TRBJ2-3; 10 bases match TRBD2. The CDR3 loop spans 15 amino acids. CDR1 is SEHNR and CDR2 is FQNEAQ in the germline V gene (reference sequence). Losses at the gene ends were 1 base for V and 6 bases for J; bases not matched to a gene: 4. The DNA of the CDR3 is TGTGCCAGCAGCTTAGTCTCGGGACTAGCGGATACGCAGTATTTT. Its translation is CASSLVSGLADTQYF.

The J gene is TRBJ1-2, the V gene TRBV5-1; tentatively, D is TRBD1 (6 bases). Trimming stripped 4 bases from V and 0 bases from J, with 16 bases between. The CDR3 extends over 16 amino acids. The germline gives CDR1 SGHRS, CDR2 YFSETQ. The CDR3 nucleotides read TGCGCCAGCAGCCAAGCCGGGACACTTGCTAACTATGGCTACACCTTC. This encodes CASSQAGTLANYGYTF.

The CDR3 sequence: CSATGPDTQYF. The CDR3 DNA is TGCAGTGCTACAGGTCCGGATACGCAGTATTTT. The chain joins TRBV20-1 to TRBJ2-3; D remains unclear. CDR3 size: 11 residues. Germline-derived CDR1 and CDR2 are DFQATT and SNEGSKA (reference sequence). V was trimmed by 4 bases and J by 6 bases, leaving 8 bases between them.

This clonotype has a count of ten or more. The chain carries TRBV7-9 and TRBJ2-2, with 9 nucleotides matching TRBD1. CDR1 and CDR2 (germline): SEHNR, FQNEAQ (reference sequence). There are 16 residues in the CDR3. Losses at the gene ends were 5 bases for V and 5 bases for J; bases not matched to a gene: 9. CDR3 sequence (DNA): TGTGCCAGCAGCAACTCCGGGACAGGGAGGACCGGGGAGCTGTTTTTT. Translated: CASSNSGTGRTGELFF.

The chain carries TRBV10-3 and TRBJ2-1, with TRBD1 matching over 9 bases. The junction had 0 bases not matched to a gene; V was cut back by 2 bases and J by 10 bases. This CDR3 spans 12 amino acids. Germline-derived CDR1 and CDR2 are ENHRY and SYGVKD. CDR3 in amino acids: CAISEDRGEQFF. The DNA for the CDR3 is TGTGCCATCAGTGAGGACAGGGGGGAGCAGTTCTTC.

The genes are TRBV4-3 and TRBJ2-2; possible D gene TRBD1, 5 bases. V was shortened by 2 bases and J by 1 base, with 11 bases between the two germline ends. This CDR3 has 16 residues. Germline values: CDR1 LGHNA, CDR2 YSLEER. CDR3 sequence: CASSQLHTGNTGELFF. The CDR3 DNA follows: TGCGCCAGCAGCCAACTACATACAGGGAACACCGGGGAGCTGTTTTTT.

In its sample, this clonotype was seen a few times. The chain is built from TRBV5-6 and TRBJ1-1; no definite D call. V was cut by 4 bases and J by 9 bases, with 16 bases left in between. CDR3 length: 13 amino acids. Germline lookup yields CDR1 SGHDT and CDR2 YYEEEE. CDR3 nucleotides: TGTGCCAGCAGCGGGCGATACCGGGTCCAAGCTTTCTTT. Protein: CASSGRYRVQAFF.